Following are 26 T cell receptor beta chains from one sample sequenced in a study of cytomegalovirus exposure and HLA in healthy donors. PCR primers comprised 60 Vbeta and 13 Jbeta primers. Assay: immunoSEQ multiplex PCR; the TCRdb copy retains only in-frame clones and omits some. The sample yields roughly 120,000 clones, about 70% seen once. The sequenced sample consisted of PBMCs. These receptors were taken from a man between 25 and 39 years old in good health and CMV-seropositive.

This chain links TRBV7-6 with TRBJ1-6; TRBD1 aligns across 11 bases. This CDR3 comprises 17 residues. The junction had 8 bases not matched to a gene; V was cut back by 6 bases and J by 4 bases. Germline assignment: CDR1 SGHVS and CDR2 FNYEAQ. The CDR3 loop reads CASSPGTGGAYNSPLHF. The CDR3, as DNA: TGTGCCAGCAGTCCCGGGACAGGGGGAGCTTATAATTCACCCCTCCACTTT. The full variable domain, rest sourced from reference TRBV7-6 and TRBJ1-6, is GAGVSQSPRYKVTKRGQDVALRCDPISGHVSLYWYRQALGQGPEFLTYFNYEAQQDKSGLPNDRFSAERPEGSISTLTIQRTEQRDSAMYRCASSPGTGGAYNSPLHFGNGTRLTVT.

This clone was detected a few times. The chain links TRBV4-3 to TRBJ2-1; 8 nucleotides agree with TRBD1. Trimming at V came to 5 bases and at J to 3 bases, leaving 9 bases not matched to a gene. This CDR3 comprises 16 residues. The germline V gene has CDR1 LGHNA and CDR2 YSLEER. The CDR3 region is CASSFGETGVYNEQFF. For the CDR3, the DNA is TGCGCCAGCAGCTTCGGTGAGACAGGGGTCTACAATGAGCAGTTCTTC.

The chain combines TRBV6-1 with TRBJ1-2; TRBD1 matches 7 bases. V was clipped by 1 base and J by 11 bases; unmatched bases: 10. The CDR3 is 14 amino acids. Germline V CDR1 and CDR2: MNHNS, SASEGT. The CDR3 loop is CASSEVPDREKYTF. The DNA of the CDR3 is TGTGCCAGCAGTGAAGTACCCGACAGGGAGAAGTACACCTTC.

The genes are TRBV11-3 and TRBJ1-1, with no clear D. Trimming shortened V by 1 base and J by 1 base, and 7 bases separated the two germline ends. Germline V gene data show CDR1 as SGHNT and CDR2 as YENEEA. There are 14 residues in the CDR3. This CDR3 reads CASSLGATNTEAFF. The CDR3 coding sequence is TGTGCCAGCAGCTTAGGGGCGACGAACACTGAAGCTTTCTTT.

This CDR3 reads CASSFPGHSNQPQHF. CDR3 coding DNA: TGTGCCAGCAGTTTTCCGGGACATAGCAATCAGCCCCAGCATTTT. The chain has TRBV28 and TRBJ1-5; the D gene is possibly TRBD1 (6 bases). The V and J ends lost 3 bases and 0 bases respectively, with 9 bases between them. Germline lookup yields CDR1 MDHEN and CDR2 SYDVKM. The CDR3 consists of 15 residues.

The CDR3 DNA sequence: TGCAGCGCTCCCGGGGGCACAGATACGCAGTATTTT. It yields the protein CSAPGGTDTQYF. This chain connects TRBV29-1 to TRBJ2-3; D is possibly TRBD2 (5 bases). This CDR3 is built from 12 residues. The V gene lost 7 bases and the J gene lost 1 base, with 9 bases spanning the gap. Germline V lookup: CDR1 SQVTM, CDR2 ANQGSEA.

The rearrangement uses TRBV6-1 and TRBJ2-3; 8 bases are a match to TRBD2. Germline V CDR1 and CDR2: MNHNS, SASEGT. Losses at the gene ends were 4 bases for V and 6 bases for J; bases not matched to a gene: 9. CDR3 length: 15 residues. CDR3 sequence (DNA): TGTGCCAGCAGTGGGAGCGGGGGTAGGTTGGATACGCAGTATTTT. Its protein product is CASSGSGGRLDTQYF.

The chain employs TRBV7-9 and TRBJ1-1; D unclear. In germline, CDR1 is SEHNR, CDR2 FQNEAQ (reference sequence). The CDR3 has 14 residues. Trimming shortened V by 8 bases and J by 3 bases, and 16 bases separated the two germline ends. CDR3 nucleotides: TGTGCCAGCTTGCAGTGGGCAGCCTACACTGAAGCTTTCTTT. Its protein is CASLQWAAYTEAFF.

As DNA, the CDR3 is TGCGCCAGCAGCTTCGGGGACAGCAATATGAACACTGAAGCTTTCTTT. Amino acid sequence: CASSFGDSNMNTEAFF. The chain joins TRBV5-1 to TRBJ1-1, with TRBD1 identical over 7 bases. The CDR3 length is 16 residues. The V segment lost 2 bases and the J segment 0 bases; nucleotides outside the gene matches: 7. Germline-derived CDR1 and CDR2 are SGHRS and YFSETQ.

The V and J genes are TRBV6-5 and TRBJ2-1, with D perhaps TRBD2 (5 bases). Germline V CDR1 and CDR2: MNHEY, SVGAGI. CDR3 length: 16 amino acids. V gave up 0 bases and J gave up 3 bases, with 12 bases separating them. As DNA, the CDR3 is TGTGCCAGCAGTTACTCCGCTCTCAGCGGCTACAATGAGCAGTTCTTC. It codes for CASSYSALSGYNEQFF.

CDR3 protein: CASSLGTSTNEKLFF. For the CDR3, the DNA is TGTGCCAGCAGCTTAGGGACATCAACTAATGAAAAACTGTTTTTT. The chain links TRBV7-9 to TRBJ1-4, with D tentatively TRBD1 (5 bases). Deletions cut 1 base from V and 0 bases from J, with 6 bases between. The CDR3 has 15 residues. Germline values: CDR1 SEHNR, CDR2 FQNEAQ (reference sequence).

The rearrangement uses TRBV9 and TRBJ1-2; D is ambiguous. The germline CDR1 and CDR2 sequences are SGDLS and YYNGEE. Trimming pared 7 bases from V and 8 bases from J, leaving 15 bases between. CDR3 size: 12 residues. CDR3: CASGRGGSGYTF. DNA for the CDR3: TGTGCCAGCGGGAGAGGCGGGTCCGGCTACACCTTC.

V is TRBV30 and J is TRBJ1-3; 7 bases line up with TRBD1. This CDR3 is built from 16 residues. The germline CDR1 and CDR2 sequences are GTSNPN and SVGIG (reference sequence). Germline trimming cut 3 bases from V and 0 bases from J; bases unmatched to any gene: 8. DNA of the CDR3: TGTGCCTGGAGGGGTGGGACAGCGAGCTCTGGAAACACCATATATTTT. Protein sequence: CAWRGGTASSGNTIYF. Full variable domain (rest looked up from reference TRBV30 and TRBJ1-3): SQTIHQWPATLVQPVGSPLSLECTVEGTSNPNLYWYRQAAGRGLQLLFYSVGIGQISSEVPQNLSASRPQDRQFILSSKKLLLSDSGFYLCAWRGGTASSGNTIYFGEGSWLTVV.

This clone has only one observation. The chain has TRBV6-5 and TRBJ1-4; unclear D gene. Deletions cut 4 bases from V and 11 bases from J, with 14 bases between. The CDR3 runs to 13 residues. The V gene's germline CDR1 is MNHEY and CDR2 SVGAGI. CDR3 in DNA: TGTGCCAGCAGTTCGTCTCTCATGCGCAAACTGTTTTTT. This sequence encodes CASSSSLMRKLFF.

This clone has only a few counts. The J gene is TRBJ2-5, the V gene TRBV19, with D tentatively TRBD2 (6 bases). CDR1 is LNHDA, CDR2 SQIVND, per germline (reference sequence). The length of the CDR3 is 15 residues. V was pared by 3 bases and J by 5 bases, with 16 bases between. CDR3 sequence (DNA): TGTGCCAGTAGTATTACCCGGGACTCCCGGGAGACCCAGTACTTC. This gives the protein CASSITRDSRETQYF.

The chain recombines TRBV21-1 with TRBJ2-3; TRBD2 is the table's D call, not checked against the DNA. TRBV21-1 corresponds to a pseudogene. This CDR3 contains 16 residues. As DNA, the CDR3 is TGTGCCAGCAGCAAACTCCGGTTCGGAGGCACAGATACGCAGTATTTT. As protein: CASSKLRFGGTDTQYF.

The chain has TRBV6-1 and TRBJ2-7; the match to TRBD1 covers 10 bases. CDR1 is MNHNS, CDR2 SASEGT, per germline. The CDR3 loop spans 14 amino acids. J was trimmed by 5 bases and V by 6 bases; bases with no gene match: 7. Written as DNA, the CDR3 is TGTGCCAGCAGGAAATCCGGGACAGGGGACGAGCAGTACGTC. Its translation is CASRKSGTGDEQYV.

This clone has more than one count but fewer than ten. The chain combines TRBV30 with TRBJ2-1; weak D call: TRBD2 (5 bases). This CDR3 has 15 residues. V lost 2 bases, J lost 4 bases, and 15 bases lay in between. Germline lookup yields CDR1 GTSNPN and CDR2 SVGIG (reference sequence). The CDR3: CAWSKGGPSYNEQFF. As DNA, the CDR3 is TGTGCCTGGAGTAAAGGAGGCCCCTCTTACAATGAGCAGTTCTTC.

The CDR3 spells CASSIGGGQGETQYF. The CDR3, as DNA: TGTGCCAGTAGTATAGGGGGGGGACAAGGAGAGACCCAGTACTTC. This chain connects TRBV19 to TRBJ2-5; TRBD2 is a possible D gene (7 bases). CDR1 and CDR2 from the germline V gene are LNHDA and SQIVND (reference sequence). There are 15 residues in the CDR3. The V end was cut by 1 base, the J end by 4 bases, with 13 bases between.

This rearrangement joins TRBV5-6 to TRBJ2-3, with 9 bases that match TRBD2. With 2 bases clipped from V and 4 bases from J, the junction kept 8 bases outside the gene matches. The CDR3 is 16 residues long. Germline V lookup: CDR1 SGHDT, CDR2 YYEEEE. The CDR3 coding sequence is TGTGCCAGCAGCTTTACAGCGGGGGGCCCTCCAGATACGCAGTATTTT. It codes for CASSFTAGGPPDTQYF.

The V call is TRBV7-9, the J call TRBJ1-2; D uncertain. Trimming removed 2 bases at V and 5 bases at J, with 12 bases between. Germline V CDR1 and CDR2: SEHNR, FQNEAQ (reference sequence). The length of the CDR3 is 14 residues. In nucleotides, the CDR3 is TGTGCCAGCAGCTTACGAGGGTCGGCTTATGGCTACACCTTC. It is translated as CASSLRGSAYGYTF.

This clone was seen a single time. The chain couples TRBV30 to TRBJ1-2, with TRBD1 matching 8 bases. The CDR3 has 15 residues. CDR1 and CDR2 (germline): GTSNPN, SVGIG (reference sequence). The junction had 9 bases not matched to a gene; V was cut back by 2 bases and J by 4 bases. CDR3 sequence: CAWSLGYRGSYGYTF. The CDR3 nucleotides are TGTGCCTGGAGTCTAGGGTACAGGGGGTCCTATGGCTACACCTTC.

This rearrangement joins TRBV7-3 to TRBJ2-2; D perhaps matches TRBD1 (6 bases). The V and J ends lost 2 bases and 1 base respectively, with 8 bases between them. This CDR3 spans 15 amino acids. Germline CDR1 is SGHTA and CDR2 is FQGTGA. CDR3 loop: CASSLDRLNTGELFF. The CDR3 DNA sequence: TGTGCCAGCAGCTTAGACAGGTTGAACACCGGGGAGCTGTTTTTT.

The DNA for the CDR3 is TGTGCCAGCACGGACAGATACGACTCCTACGAGCAGTACTTC. It yields the protein CASTDRYDSYEQYF. The V gene is TRBV2, the J gene TRBJ2-7; possibly TRBD1 for D (6 bases). Germline loops: CDR1 SNHLY, CDR2 FYNNEI. The CDR3 consists of 14 residues. Between the trimmed V and J ends, which lost 7 bases and 0 bases, there was a span of 13 bases.

The CDR3 spells CASSSPRQGAFF. The CDR3 DNA is TGCGCCAGCAGCTCCCCGCGTCAGGGAGCTTTCTTT. The rearrangement uses TRBV5-1 and TRBJ1-1, with D possibly TRBD1 on 5 matching bases. The V gene's germline CDR1 is SGHRS and CDR2 YFSETQ. The CDR3 is 12 amino acids. The V end lost 3 bases, the J end lost 10 bases, and 13 bases lay between the germline ends.

This clone has a handful of counts. This rearrangement joins TRBV29-1 to TRBJ2-1; 7 nucleotides match TRBD2. CDR1 is SQVTM and CDR2 is ANQGSEA in the germline V gene. This CDR3 contains 16 residues. The V and J ends lost 7 bases and 2 bases, in that order; junction bases with no gene match: 14. DNA of the CDR3: TGCAGCGCCACCGCAACCCTAGCGGATGCCTACAATGAGCAGTTCTTC. Translation: CSATATLADAYNEQFF.